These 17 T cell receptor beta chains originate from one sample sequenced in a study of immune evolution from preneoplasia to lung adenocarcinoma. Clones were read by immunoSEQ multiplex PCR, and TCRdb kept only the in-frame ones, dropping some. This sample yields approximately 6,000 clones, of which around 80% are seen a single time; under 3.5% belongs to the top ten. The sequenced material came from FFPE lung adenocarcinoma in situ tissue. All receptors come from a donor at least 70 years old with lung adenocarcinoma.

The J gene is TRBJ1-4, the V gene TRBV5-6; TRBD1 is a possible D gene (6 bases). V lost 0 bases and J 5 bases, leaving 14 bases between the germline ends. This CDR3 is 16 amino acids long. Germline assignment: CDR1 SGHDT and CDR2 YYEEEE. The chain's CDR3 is CASSLGVRTANEKLFF. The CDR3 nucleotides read TGTGCCAGCAGCTTGGGAGTTAGGACAGCAAATGAAAAACTGTTTTTT.

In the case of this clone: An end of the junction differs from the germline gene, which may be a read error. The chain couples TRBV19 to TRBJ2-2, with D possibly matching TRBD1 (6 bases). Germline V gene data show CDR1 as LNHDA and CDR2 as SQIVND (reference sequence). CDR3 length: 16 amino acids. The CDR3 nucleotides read TGTGCCAGTAGTATAACAGGGTTGACGAACACCGAGGAGCTGTTTTTT. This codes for CASSITGLTNTEELFF.

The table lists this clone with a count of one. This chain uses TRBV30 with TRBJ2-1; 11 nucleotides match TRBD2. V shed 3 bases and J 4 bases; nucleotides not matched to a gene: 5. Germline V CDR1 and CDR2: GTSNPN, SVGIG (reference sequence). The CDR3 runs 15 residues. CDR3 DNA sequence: TGTGCCTGGAGGTCTAGCGGGGGGCGATACAATGAGCAGTTCTTC. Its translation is CAWRSSGGRYNEQFF.

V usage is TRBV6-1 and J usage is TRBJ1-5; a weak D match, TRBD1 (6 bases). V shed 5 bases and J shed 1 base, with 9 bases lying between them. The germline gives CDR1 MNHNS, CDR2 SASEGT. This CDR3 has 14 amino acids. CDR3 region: CASSTGLSNQPQHF. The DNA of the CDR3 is TGTGCCAGCAGTACAGGGTTGAGCAATCAGCCCCAGCATTTT.

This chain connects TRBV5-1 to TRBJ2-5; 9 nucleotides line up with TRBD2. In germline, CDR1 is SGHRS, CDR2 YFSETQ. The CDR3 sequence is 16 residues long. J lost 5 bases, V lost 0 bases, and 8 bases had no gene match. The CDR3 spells CASSLGVAGARETQYF. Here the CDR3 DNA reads TGCGCCAGCAGCTTGGGGGTAGCGGGAGCAAGGGAGACCCAGTACTTC. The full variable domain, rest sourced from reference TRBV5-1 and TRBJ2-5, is KAGVTQTPRYLIKTRGQQVTLSCSPISGHRSVSWYQQTPGQGLQFLFEYFSETQRNKGNFPGRFSGRQFSNSRSEMNVSTLELGDSALYLCASSLGVAGARETQYFGPGTRLLVL.

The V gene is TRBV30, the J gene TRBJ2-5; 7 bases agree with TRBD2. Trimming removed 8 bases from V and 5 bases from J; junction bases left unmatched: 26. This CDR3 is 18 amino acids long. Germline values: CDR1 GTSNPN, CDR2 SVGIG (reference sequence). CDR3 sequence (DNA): TGTGCCGGGACCTTCGGTGGGGGGGGGTTAGCGGGTAGGGAGACCCAGTACTTC. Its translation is CAGTFGGGGLAGRETQYF.

CDR3 bases: TGTGCCAGCAGCGCGGGTCCGGCGCGGGAGCAGTACTTC. Translating gives CASSAGPAREQYF. This chain links TRBV5-8 with TRBJ2-7; D perhaps matches TRBD2 (5 bases). V was trimmed by 4 bases and J by 7 bases, leaving 15 bases between them. Germline CDR1 SGHTS, CDR2 YDEGEE. This CDR3 has 13 residues.

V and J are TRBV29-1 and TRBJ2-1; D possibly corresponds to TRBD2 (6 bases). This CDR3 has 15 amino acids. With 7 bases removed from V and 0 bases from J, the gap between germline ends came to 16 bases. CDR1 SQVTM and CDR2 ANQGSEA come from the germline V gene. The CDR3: CSATTSPRSYNEQFF. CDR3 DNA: TGCAGCGCTACAACTAGCCCCCGCTCCTACAATGAGCAGTTCTTC.

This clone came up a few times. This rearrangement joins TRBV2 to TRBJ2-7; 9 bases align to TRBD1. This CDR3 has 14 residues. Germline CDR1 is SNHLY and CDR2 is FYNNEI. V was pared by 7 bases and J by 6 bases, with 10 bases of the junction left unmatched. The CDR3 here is CASIKDRGVAEQYF. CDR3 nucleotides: TGTGCCAGCATTAAAGACAGGGGGGTAGCCGAGCAGTACTTC.

The chain's CDR3 is CASSPDTNYGYTF. The DNA of the CDR3 is TGTGCCAGCTCACCCGACACCAACTATGGCTACACCTTC. The chain carries TRBV18 and TRBJ1-2; D gene ambiguous. The germline V gene has CDR1 KGHSH and CDR2 LQKENI. V lost 3 bases, J lost 2 bases, and 7 bases lay in between. This CDR3 has 13 amino acids.

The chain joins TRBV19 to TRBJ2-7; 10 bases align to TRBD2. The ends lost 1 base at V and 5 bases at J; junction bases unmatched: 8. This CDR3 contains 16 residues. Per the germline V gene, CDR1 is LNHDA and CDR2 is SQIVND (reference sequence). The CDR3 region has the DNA TGTGCCAGTAGTATAGCCCTGGGACTAGCGTTCGACGAGCAGTACTTC. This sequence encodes CASSIALGLAFDEQYF.

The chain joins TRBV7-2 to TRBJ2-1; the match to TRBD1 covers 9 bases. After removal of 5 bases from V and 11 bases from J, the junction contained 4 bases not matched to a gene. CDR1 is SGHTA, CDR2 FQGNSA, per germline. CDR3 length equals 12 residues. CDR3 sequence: CASSETGGQQFF. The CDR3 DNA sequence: TGTGCCAGCAGCGAGACAGGGGGTCAGCAGTTCTTC. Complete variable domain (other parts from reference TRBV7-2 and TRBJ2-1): GAGVSQSPSNKVTEKGKDVELRCDPISGHTALYWYRQSLGQGLEFLIYFQGNSAPDKSGLPSDRFSAERTGGSVSTLTIQRTQQEDSAVYLCASSETGGQQFFGPGTRLTVL.

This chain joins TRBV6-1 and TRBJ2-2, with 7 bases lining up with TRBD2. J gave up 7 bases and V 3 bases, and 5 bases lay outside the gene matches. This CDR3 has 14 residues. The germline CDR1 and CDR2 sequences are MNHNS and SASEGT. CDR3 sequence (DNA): TGTGCCAGCAGTGACGGTGGGGAGGGCGGGGAGCTGTTTTTT. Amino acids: CASSDGGEGGELFF.

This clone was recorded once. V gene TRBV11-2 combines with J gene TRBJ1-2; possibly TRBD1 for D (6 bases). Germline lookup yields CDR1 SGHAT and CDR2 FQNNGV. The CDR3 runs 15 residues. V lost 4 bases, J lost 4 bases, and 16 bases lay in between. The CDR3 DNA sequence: TGTGCCAGCAGCTCCCTCTCTTGGACAGCCTATGGCTACACCTTC. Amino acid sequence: CASSSLSWTAYGYTF.

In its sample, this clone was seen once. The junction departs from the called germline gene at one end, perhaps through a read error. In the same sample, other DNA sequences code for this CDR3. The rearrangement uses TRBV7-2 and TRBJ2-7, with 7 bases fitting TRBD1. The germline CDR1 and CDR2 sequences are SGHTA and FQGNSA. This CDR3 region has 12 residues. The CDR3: CASSRTGDEQYF. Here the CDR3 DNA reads TGTGCCAGCAGCCGTACAGGGGACGAGCAATACTTC. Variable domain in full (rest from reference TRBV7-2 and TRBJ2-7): GAGVSQSPSNKVTEKGKDVELRCDPISGHTALYWYRQSLGQGLEFLIYFQGNSAPDKSGLPSDRFSAERTGGSVSTLTIQRTQQEDSAVYLCASSRTGDEQYFGPGTRLTVT.

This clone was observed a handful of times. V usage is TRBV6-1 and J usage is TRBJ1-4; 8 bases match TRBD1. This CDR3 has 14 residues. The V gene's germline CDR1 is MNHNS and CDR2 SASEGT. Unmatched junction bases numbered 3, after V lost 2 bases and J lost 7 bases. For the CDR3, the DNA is TGTGCCAGCAGTGAAATCGGACAGGGTGAAAAACTGTTTTTT. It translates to CASSEIGQGEKLFF.

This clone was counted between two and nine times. The CDR3 nucleotides are TGTGCCAGCAGCCTCCTGGTTGGGGGGAACTATGGCTACACCTTC. Its protein is CASSLLVGGNYGYTF. The chain couples TRBV7-9 to TRBJ1-2, with a tentative D call TRBD1 (5 bases). Germline lookup yields CDR1 SEHNR and CDR2 FQNEAQ (reference sequence). CDR3 length equals 15 residues. V lost 5 bases and J 2 bases, leaving 15 bases between the germline ends.